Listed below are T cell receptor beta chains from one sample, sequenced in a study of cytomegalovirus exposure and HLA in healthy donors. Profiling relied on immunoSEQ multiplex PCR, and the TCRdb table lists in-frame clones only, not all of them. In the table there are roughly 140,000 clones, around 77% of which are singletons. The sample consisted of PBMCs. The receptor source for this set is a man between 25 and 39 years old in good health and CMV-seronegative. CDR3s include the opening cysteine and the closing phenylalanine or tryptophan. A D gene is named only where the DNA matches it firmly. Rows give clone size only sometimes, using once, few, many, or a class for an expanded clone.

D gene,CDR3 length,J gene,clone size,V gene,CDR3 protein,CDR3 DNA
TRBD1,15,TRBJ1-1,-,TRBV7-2,CASSLNRGLPPEAFF,TGTGCCAGCAGCCTGAACAGGGGGCTACCCCCTGAAGCTTTCTTT
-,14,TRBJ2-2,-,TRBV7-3,CASSLGGATGELFF,TGTGCCAGCAGCTTAGGGGGGGCGACCGGGGAGCTGTTTTTT
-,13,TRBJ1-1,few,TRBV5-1,CASSPGGRTEAFF,TGCGCCAGCAGCCCGGGGGGGCGCACTGAAGCTTTCTTT
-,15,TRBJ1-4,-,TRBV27,CASSPWGLANEKLFF,TGTGCCAGCAGCCCGTGGGGCTTGGCTAATGAAAAACTGTTTTTT
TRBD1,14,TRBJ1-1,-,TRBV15,CATGSRQGSGRAFF,TGTGCCACCGGGTCGAGACAGGGGTCTGGAAGGGCTTTCTTT
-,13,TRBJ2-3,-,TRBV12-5,CASGLVRGDTQYF,TGTGCTAGTGGTTTGGTACGGGGAGATACGCAGTATTTT
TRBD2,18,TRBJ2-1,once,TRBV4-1,CASSQVAGRPSSYNEQFF,TGCGCCAGCAGCCAAGTAGCGGGTCGACCGAGCTCCTACAATGAGCAGTTCTTC
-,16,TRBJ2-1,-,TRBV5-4,CASSLGPPGSYNEQFF,TGTGCCAGCAGCTTGGGCCCCCCGGGCTCCTACAATGAGCAGTTCTTC
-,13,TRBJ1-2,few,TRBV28,CASSLPQVSGYTF,TGTGCCAGCAGTTTACCGCAGGTGTCTGGCTACACCTTC
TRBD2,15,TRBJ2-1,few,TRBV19,CASKETSGIYNEQFF,TGTGCCAGCAAGGAGACTAGCGGAATTTACAATGAGCAGTTCTTC
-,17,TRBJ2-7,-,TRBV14,CASSQDVGRGSSYEQYF,TGTGCCAGCAGCCAAGATGTAGGTAGGGGGTCCTCCTACGAGCAGTACTTC
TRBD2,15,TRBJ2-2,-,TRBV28,CASSEGLAITGELFF,TGTGCCAGCAGTGAAGGACTAGCAATAACCGGGGAGCTGTTTTTT
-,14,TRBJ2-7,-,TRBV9,CASSAQGFAYEQYF,TGTGCCAGCAGCGCACAGGGTTTCGCCTACGAGCAGTACTTC
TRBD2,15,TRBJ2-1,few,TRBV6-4,CASSGTSGRGNEQFF,TGTGCCAGCAGTGGGACTAGCGGGAGGGGTAATGAGCAGTTCTTC
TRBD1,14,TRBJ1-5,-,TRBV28,CASRSTGVGQPQHF,TGTGCCAGCAGATCGACAGGGGTAGGTCAGCCCCAGCATTTT
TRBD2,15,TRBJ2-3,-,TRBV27,CASSLVAGVTDTQYF,TGTGCCAGCAGTTTAGTAGCGGGGGTCACAGATACGCAGTATTTT
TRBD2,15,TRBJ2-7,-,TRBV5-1,CASSLASGSFNEQYF,TGCGCCAGCAGCTTGGCTAGCGGGAGTTTCAACGAGCAGTACTTC
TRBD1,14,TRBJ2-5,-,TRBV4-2,CASSQRGQEETQYF,TGTGCCAGCAGCCAACGGGGACAGGAAGAGACCCAGTACTTC
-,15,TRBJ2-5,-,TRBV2,CASSEVEKLQETQYF,TGTGCCAGCAGTGAAGTCGAGAAACTCCAAGAGACCCAGTACTTC